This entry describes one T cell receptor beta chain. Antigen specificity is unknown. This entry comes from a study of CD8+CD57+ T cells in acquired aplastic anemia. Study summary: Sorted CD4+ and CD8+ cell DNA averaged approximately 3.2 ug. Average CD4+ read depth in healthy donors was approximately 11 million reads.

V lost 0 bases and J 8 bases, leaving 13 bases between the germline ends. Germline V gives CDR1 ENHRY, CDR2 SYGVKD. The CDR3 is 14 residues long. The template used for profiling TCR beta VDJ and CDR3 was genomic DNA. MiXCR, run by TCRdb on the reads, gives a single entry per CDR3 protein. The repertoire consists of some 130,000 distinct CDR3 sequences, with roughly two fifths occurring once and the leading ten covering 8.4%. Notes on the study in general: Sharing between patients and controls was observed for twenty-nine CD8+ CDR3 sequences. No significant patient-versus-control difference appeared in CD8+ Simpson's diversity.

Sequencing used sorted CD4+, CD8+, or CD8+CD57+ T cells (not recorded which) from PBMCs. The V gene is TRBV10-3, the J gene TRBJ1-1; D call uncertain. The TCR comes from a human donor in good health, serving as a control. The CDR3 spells CAISESYRSTEAFF. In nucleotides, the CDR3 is TGTGCCATCAGTGAGTCGTACCGCTCAACCGAAGCTTTCTTT.